A selection of T cell receptor beta chains follows, all from one sample in a study of shared clonotypes between healthy human individuals. Sequenced by immunoSEQ multiplex PCR; TCRdb stores in-frame clones only, minus some. The repertoire has some 2,000,000 clones, 90% to 97% of them found once; the top ten carry around 0.13%. The material sequenced was naive CD4+ T cells sorted from blood. The receptors come from a young man in good health. CDR3s include the opening cysteine and the closing phenylalanine or tryptophan. The D gene is left open where the match is weak. Size tells how often a clone was seen (once, few, many) or the class of an expanded clone, and some rows leave it out.

d_call	v_call	j_call	clone_size	cdr3_nt	cdr3_aa
-	TRBV25-1	TRBJ1-6	-	TGTGCCAGCAGTGGACAGATTTATAATTCACCCCTCCACTTT	CASSGQIYNSPLHF
-	TRBV6-6	TRBJ1-1	-	TGTGCCAGCAGTTATGGGGGGGTCACTGAAGCTTTCTTT	CASSYGGVTEAFF
-	TRBV11-3	TRBJ1-1	-	TGTGCCAGCAGCTTAGAGGGCGGCACTGAAGCTTTCTTT	CASSLEGGTEAFF
-	TRBV11-3	TRBJ2-1	-	TGTGCCAGCAGCTCCTCCCGGGGTTCGGGAAATGAGCAGTTCTTC	CASSSSRGSGNEQFF
TRBD1	TRBV7-9	TRBJ1-4	-	TGTGCCAGCAGCCCAAATATTCGACAGGGTAGTGAAAAACTGTTTTTT	CASSPNIRQGSEKLFF
-	TRBV30	TRBJ1-4	-	TGTGCCTGGTCAGGGTCGCCTAATGAAAAACTGTTTTTT	CAWSGSPNEKLFF
TRBD2	TRBV9	TRBJ2-2	-	TGTGCCAGCAGCCCGATAGCGGGGGATACCACCGGGGAGCTGTTTTTT	CASSPIAGDTTGELFF
-	TRBV25-1	TRBJ1-1	-	TGTGCCAGCAGTGATTGGGCGAAGACTGAAGCTTTCTTT	CASSDWAKTEAFF
-	TRBV9	TRBJ2-1	-	TGTGCCAGCAGCCCCCCGGGCTCCAGTCTTTTCGGCCCTGAGCAGTTCTTC	CASSPPGSSLFGPEQFF
-	TRBV4-3	TRBJ2-2	-	TGCGCCAGCAGCCAAGATCAAGGGGTTTCCGGGGAGCTGTTTTTT	CASSQDQGVSGELFF
TRBD2	TRBV11-2	TRBJ2-2	-	TGTGCCAGCAGCGTGAGCGGGGGAGGTCTCGGGGAGCTGTTTTTT	CASSVSGGGLGELFF
-	TRBV6-1	TRBJ2-6	-	TGTGCCAGCAAGGAATTGGCCAACGTCCTGACTTTC	CASKELANVLTF
TRBD2	TRBV10-3	TRBJ2-3	-	TGTGCCATCAGTCTAGCGGGGGTCCTTTCTAGCACAGATACGCAGTATTTT	CAISLAGVLSSTDTQYF
TRBD2	TRBV10-3	TRBJ2-3	-	TGTGCCATCAGTGCCGCAGGGAGGGGCACAGATACGCAGTATTTT	CAISAAGRGTDTQYF
TRBD2	TRBV7-2	TRBJ2-3	-	TGTGCCAGCAGCTCCCACCCGAAGCGGGAGGCAGGAGATACGCAGTATTTT	CASSSHPKREAGDTQYF
TRBD2	TRBV6-1	TRBJ2-3	-	TGTGCCAGCAGTTCCGGGACTAGCGCAGATACGCAGTATTTT	CASSSGTSADTQYF
TRBD2	TRBV6-1	TRBJ2-3	once	TGTGCCAGCAGTGATTCGGCGGGGGGGCCGTATACGCAGTATTTT	CASSDSAGGPYTQYF
TRBD1	TRBV10-2	TRBJ1-2	-	TGCGCCAGCAGTGAAAGGGGGCAAGGGGGCTACACCTTC	CASSERGQGGYTF
TRBD2	TRBV27	TRBJ2-5	-	TGTGCCAGCAGTTTAGGCGGACTAGCTGCGGAGACCCAGTACTTC	CASSLGGLAAETQYF
-	TRBV9	TRBJ1-5	-	TGTGCCAGCAGCGTAAGGAGGGAAGGTGGGCCCTACCGGCCCCAGCATTTT	CASSVRREGGPYRPQHF
TRBD2	TRBV7-2	TRBJ2-1	once	TGTGCCAGCAGCCTGTTCGGGAGGACCGAGGATGAGCAGTTCTTC	CASSLFGRTEDEQFF
-	TRBV7-9	TRBJ2-5	-	TGTGCCAGCTCCTTCCCTACCGAGACCCAGTACTTC	CASSFPTETQYF
-	TRBV10-3	TRBJ2-7	-	TGTGCCATCAGCCAGAGCTCCTACGAGCAGTACTTC	CAISQSSYEQYF
TRBD1	TRBV15	TRBJ2-7	-	TGTGCCACCAGCAGCGCCGACAGGGACCACGAGCAGTACTTC	CATSSADRDHEQYF
-	TRBV7-9	TRBJ1-6	-	TGTGCCAGCAGTACCTTGGGGGATAATTCACCCCTCCACTTT	CASSTLGDNSPLHF
TRBD2	TRBV30	TRBJ2-4	-	TGTGCCTGGAGTGGAGGACTAGCTCGAAACATTCAGTACTTC	CAWSGGLARNIQYF
-	TRBV4-1	TRBJ2-2	-	TGCGCCAGCAGCCTCTCTCTCCGGACTTCCTTTTCACCCGGGGAGCTGTTTTTT	CASSLSLRTSFSPGELFF
-	TRBV5-4	TRBJ1-1	-	TGTGCCAGCAGCCAAGGAGGGGCCGGATCTAGGACAACTGAAGCTTTCTTT	CASSQGGAGSRTTEAFF
-	TRBV13	TRBJ1-6	once	TGTGCCAGCAGCGAAGGGGGAAATAATTCACCCCTCCACTTT	CASSEGGNNSPLHF
-	TRBV6-7	TRBJ2-6	-	TGTGCCAGCACCATAAGGGGAAACTCTGGGGCCAACGTCCTGACTTTC	CASTIRGNSGANVLTF
TRBD2	TRBV5-1	TRBJ2-7	-	TGCGCCAGCAGCTATGGGACTAGCGGGAGTTTAGGACACGAGCAGTACTTC	CASSYGTSGSLGHEQYF
TRBD1	TRBV18	TRBJ2-2	-	TGTGCCAGCTCACCGGACAGGGTCACCGGGGAGCTGTTTTTT	CASSPDRVTGELFF
-	TRBV6-6	TRBJ1-2	-	TGTGCCAGCAGGGAGGGGCACCAGATCTATGGCTACACCTTC	CASREGHQIYGYTF
-	TRBV6-7	TRBJ1-1	-	TGTGCCAGCAGTTACTCGAGCCGGGGATGGGGCACTGAAGCTTTCTTT	CASSYSSRGWGTEAFF
-	TRBV5-1	TRBJ1-5	-	TGCGCCAGCAGCTTGGCCTTCATGGGGGATAACCAGCCCCAGCATTTT	CASSLAFMGDNQPQHF
-	TRBV19	TRBJ2-5	-	TGTGCCAGTAGTATTGTGAGTCAAGAGACCCAGTACTTC	CASSIVSQETQYF
TRBD1	TRBV30	TRBJ2-2	-	TGTGCCTGTCTCGGGACAGGGGACACCGGGGAGCTGTTTTTT	CACLGTGDTGELFF
-	TRBV6-1	TRBJ2-2	-	TGTGCCAGCAGTGTTTTTAGGTACAGTGGCGGGGAGCTGTTTTTT	CASSVFRYSGGELFF
-	TRBV18	TRBJ2-7	-	TGTGCCAGCTCACCATACGACAGCCTAACCTACGAGCAGTACTTC	CASSPYDSLTYEQYF
-	TRBV25-1	TRBJ1-4	-	TGTGCCAGCAGTGAACCCTACAGGGCAACTAATGAAAAACTGTTTTTT	CASSEPYRATNEKLFF
-	TRBV30	TRBJ1-3	once	TGTGCCTGTCGTACAGGGCCCTTCTCTGGAAACACCATATATTTT	CACRTGPFSGNTIYF
TRBD2	TRBV5-4	TRBJ2-5	-	TGTGCCAGCAGCTTGGGGAGCGGGGGGGGAGAGACCCAGTACTTC	CASSLGSGGGETQYF
TRBD1	TRBV30	TRBJ2-7	-	TGTGCCTGGAGTCAAACAGGGGAGTTCTACGAGCAGTACTTC	CAWSQTGEFYEQYF
TRBD2	TRBV6-5	TRBJ2-7	-	TGTGCCAGCAGTAAACTAGCGGGAGCCTACGAGCAGTACTTC	CASSKLAGAYEQYF
-	TRBV7-9	TRBJ1-2	-	TGTGCCAGCAGCCTAGAGTTGGGGGGCTACACCTTC	CASSLELGGYTF
TRBD2	TRBV6-5	TRBJ2-1	-	TGTGCCAGTGTCCGGACGGGGGGTGAGCAGTTCTTC	CASVRTGGEQFF
-	TRBV7-9	TRBJ2-7	-	TGTGCCAGCAGCTTAGACGGGTTATTAGGCGAGCAGTACTTC	CASSLDGLLGEQYF
-	TRBV5-4	TRBJ2-3	-	TGTGCCAGCAGCTACACAGGGTCAGATACGCAGTATTTT	CASSYTGSDTQYF
-	TRBV4-1	TRBJ1-5	-	TGCGCCAGCAGCCAAGAAGAAGGGCAGCCCCAGCATTTT	CASSQEEGQPQHF
-	TRBV6-5	TRBJ1-1	-	TGTGCCAGCAGTCTACCGGGGAGCTCTGAAGCTTTCTTT	CASSLPGSSEAFF
-	TRBV19	TRBJ1-2	-	TGTGCCAGTACCCCAAACGGACAGTTCTATGGCTACACCTTC	CASTPNGQFYGYTF
-	TRBV10-3	TRBJ2-3	-	TGTGCCATCAGTGAGCGTGGGGGCACAGATACGCAGTATTTT	CAISERGGTDTQYF
-	TRBV6-1	TRBJ1-1	-	TGTGCCAGCAGTGAAACATTTATGAACACTGAAGCTTTCTTT	CASSETFMNTEAFF
-	TRBV6-6	TRBJ2-4	-	TGTGCCAGCAGCCTCCGGGGTGTAGCCAAAAACATTCAGTACTTC	CASSLRGVAKNIQYF